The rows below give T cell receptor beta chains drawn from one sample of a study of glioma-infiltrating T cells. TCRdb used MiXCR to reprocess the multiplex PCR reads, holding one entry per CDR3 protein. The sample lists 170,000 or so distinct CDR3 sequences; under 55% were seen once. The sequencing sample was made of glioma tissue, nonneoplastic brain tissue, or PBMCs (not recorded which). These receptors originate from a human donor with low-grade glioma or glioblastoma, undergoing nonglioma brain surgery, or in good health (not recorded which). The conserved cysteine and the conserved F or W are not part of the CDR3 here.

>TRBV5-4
ASSLEAGTDTQY
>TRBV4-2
ASSPGSGRPEFYYEQY
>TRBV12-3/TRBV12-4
ASSYRAGNQPQH
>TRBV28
ASSDTIQWGYEQY
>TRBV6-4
ASSAQASAGYGELF
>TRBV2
ARSHREREETQY
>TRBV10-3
ATSAEGSLNTDTQY
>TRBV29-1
SVEDRETQY
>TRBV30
AWSVRNLYT
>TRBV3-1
ASTQGTGGYNEQF